This TCR beta chain was obtained from a study of blood T cell repertoires in COVID-19. Study-level background: Acute and convalescent COVID-19 specimens originated in the United States, Italy and Spain. PBMCs, B-cell-depleted T cells, or T cells provided the cDNA or gDNA that made up the material.

Germline assignment: CDR1 MNHEY and CDR2 SVGAGI. This CDR3 is built from 13 residues. V was cut by 4 bases and J by 7 bases, with 13 bases left in between. Generated by immunoSEQ multiplex PCR, the TCRdb table keeps only in-frame clones and is missing some. The data show fewer than 500,000 clones, roughly 86% seen once. The receptor's source is a human donor with acute or convalescent COVID-19. The donor label of this sample is uncertain. The specimen was peripheral blood. This chain uses TRBV6-5 with TRBJ1-1, with a weak D call TRBD1 (6 bases). The CDR3 region has the DNA TGTGCCAGCAGTTGGAACAACAGGGATGAAGCTTTCTTT. This encodes CASSWNNRDEAFF.